These 27 T cell receptor beta chains share one sample of origin, sequenced in a study of patients and donors after allogeneic stem cell transplantation. TCRdb analysed the RT-PCR reads with MiXCR anew, one entry per CDR3 protein. The repertoire holds about 960,000 distinct CDR3 sequences, about 20% seen once, with roughly 6.4% in the top ten. The specimen was blood, either unsorted or a sorted T cell fraction (not recorded which). The receptors derive from a human donor who was either an allogeneic HSCT recipient or a stem cell or donor lymphocyte infusion donor (not recorded which). It is not recorded whose cells these are; they may come from a transplant donor.

This clonotype was seen more than once but under ten times. The V gene is TRBV9, the J gene TRBJ1-1; 11 bases map to TRBD1. The CDR3 extends over 16 amino acids. V lost 3 bases to trimming and J lost 4 bases; unmatched junction nucleotides: 8. The V gene's germline CDR1 is SGDLS and CDR2 YYNGEE. The CDR3 DNA reads TGTGCCAGCAGCGCCCGGGACAGGGGGGTGGTCACTGAAGCTTTCTTT. This gives the protein CASSARDRGVVTEAFF.

This clonotype appeared many times. The chain's CDR3 is CASSRTGPPRLEKLFF. CDR3 nucleotide sequence: TGTGCCAGCAGTAGAACGGGACCCCCTCGATTGGAAAAACTGTTTTTT. This chain connects TRBV2 to TRBJ1-4; D might be TRBD1 (5 bases). V was shortened by 5 bases and J by 8 bases, with 21 bases between the two germline ends. This CDR3 region has 16 residues. CDR1 is SNHLY, CDR2 FYNNEI, per germline. Drawing the rest from reference TRBV2 and TRBJ1-4, the complete variable domain is EPEVTQTPSHQVTQMGQEVILRCVPISNHLYFYWYRQILGQKVEFLVSFYNNEISEKSEIFDDQFSVERPDGSNFTLKIRSTKLEDSAMYFCASSRTGPPRLEKLFFGSGTQLSVL.

This chain connects TRBV6-1 to TRBJ1-2; D ambiguous. The CDR3 is made up of 15 amino acids. The V and J ends lost 7 bases and 3 bases respectively, with 18 bases between them. Germline lookup yields CDR1 MNHNS and CDR2 SASEGT. Here the CDR3 reads CASTGRATSYYGYTF. CDR3 DNA sequence: TGTGCCAGCACCGGTCGGGCCACAAGCTACTATGGCTACACCTTC.

The V and J genes are TRBV28 and TRBJ2-7, with 7 positions matching TRBD2. Germline CDR1 and CDR2: MDHEN and SYDVKM. V shed 2 bases and J 3 bases; nucleotides not matched to a gene: 10. This CDR3 has 16 residues. The CDR3 DNA reads as TGTGCCAGCAGTTTAGCAAACCTGGGCGGGAGCTACGAGCAGTACTTC. Translating gives CASSLANLGGSYEQYF.

This clonotype was observed a few times. The chain recombines TRBV12-3 or TRBV12-4 with TRBJ1-2; TRBD1 matches 7 bases. The V segment lost 5 bases and the J segment 3 bases; nucleotides outside the gene matches: 9. The CDR3 totals 15 residues. The CDR3: CASSEGGTAHYGYTF. Written as DNA, the CDR3 is TGTGCCAGCAGTGAAGGTGGGACAGCCCACTATGGCTACACCTTC.

The V gene is TRBV5-1, the J gene TRBJ2-1; D is uncertain. V lost 4 bases and J 5 bases, leaving 13 bases between the germline ends. Germline assignment: CDR1 SGHRS and CDR2 YFSETQ. There are 14 residues in the CDR3. The CDR3 reads CASSPSGRDNEQFF. CDR3 sequence (DNA): TGCGCCAGCAGCCCCTCCGGACGGGACAATGAGCAGTTCTTC.

In this sample, this clonotype turned up a few times. The chain joins TRBV20-1 to TRBJ1-1; TRBD1 might be the D (5 bases). The CDR3 length is 13 residues. CDR1 and CDR2 from the germline V gene are DFQATT and SNEGSKA (reference sequence). V was clipped by 4 bases and J by 5 bases, with 14 bases between them. CDR3 residues: CSATRDALTEAFF. The CDR3 nucleotides are TGCAGTGCTACCCGGGACGCCCTTACTGAAGCTTTCTTT.

This rearrangement joins TRBV28 to TRBJ2-3; 8 bases map to TRBD2. The germline gives CDR1 MDHEN, CDR2 SYDVKM. CDR3 length: 14 amino acids. V was clipped by 3 bases and J by 6 bases; unmatched bases: 5. Here the CDR3 reads CASSFRREEDTQYF. Here the CDR3 DNA reads TGTGCCAGCAGTTTTAGGCGGGAGGAGGATACGCAGTATTTT.

V usage is TRBV7-3 and J usage is TRBJ1-2, with TRBD1 identical over 9 bases. Losses at the gene ends were 5 bases for V and 4 bases for J; bases not matched to a gene: 17. From germline, CDR1 is SGHTA and CDR2 FQGTGA. The CDR3 spans 18 residues. The CDR3 coding sequence is TGTGCCAGCAGCCCGATACCGGGACAGGGTGATTTCGGCTATGGCTACACCTTC. The encoded protein is CASSPIPGQGDFGYGYTF.

The V call is TRBV13, the J call TRBJ1-1; no reliable D call. The CDR3 covers 16 residues. Germline CDR1 reads PRHDT; CDR2 reads FYEKMQ (reference sequence). Between the trimmed V and J ends, which lost 3 bases and 3 bases, there was a span of 17 bases. Here the CDR3 reads CASSLINGRHYTEAFF. The CDR3 DNA reads as TGTGCCAGCAGCTTGATCAACGGGAGACACTACACTGAAGCTTTCTTT.

This sequence joins TRBV3-1 and TRBJ2-7, with 9 nucleotides matching TRBD2. V trimming: 4 bases; J trimming: 2 bases; junction bases outside the gene matches: 6. The germline V gene encodes CDR1 LGHDT and CDR2 YNNKEL (reference sequence). This CDR3 comprises 15 residues. The CDR3: CASSLGTSRPYEQYF. Written as DNA, the CDR3 is TGTGCCAGCAGCCTCGGGACTAGCAGGCCCTACGAGCAGTACTTC.

This chain connects TRBV29-1 to TRBJ2-7, with 9 bases that match TRBD1. CDR3 size: 11 residues. Trimming cost V 7 bases and J 7 bases; bases outside gene matches: 5. CDR1 and CDR2 (germline): SQVTM, ANQGSEA. The CDR3 sequence is CSATGGWEQYF. The CDR3 DNA is TGCAGCGCGACAGGGGGATGGGAGCAGTACTTC.

This clonotype has more than one count but fewer than ten. This sequence joins TRBV7-9 and TRBJ2-7, with 9 bases fitting TRBD2. This CDR3 has 17 residues. V lost 1 base to trimming and J lost 1 base; unmatched junction nucleotides: 8. Germline-derived CDR1 and CDR2 are SEHNR and FQNEAQ (reference sequence). The CDR3 is CASSLEVAGGTSYEQYF. The CDR3 DNA reads TGTGCCAGCAGCTTAGAGGTTGCGGGAGGGACTTCCTACGAGCAGTACTTC.

The chain employs TRBV2 and TRBJ1-1, with D unclear. Germline CDR1 SNHLY, CDR2 FYNNEI. The V and J ends lost 7 bases and 3 bases respectively, with 6 bases between them. CDR3 length equals 11 residues. CDR3: CASTGDTEAFF. The DNA for the CDR3 is TGTGCCAGCACGGGTGACACTGAAGCTTTCTTT.

The J gene is TRBJ1-5, the V gene TRBV6-2 or TRBV6-3, with D uncertain. With 5 bases removed from V and 7 bases from J, the gap between germline ends came to 9 bases. Looked up from germline, CDR1 is MNHEY and CDR2 is SVGEGT. CDR3 length: 12 amino acids. The CDR3 sequence is CASSRVRQPQHF. The CDR3 DNA sequence: TGTGCCAGCAGTCGGGTGCGGCAGCCCCAGCATTTT.

The chain combines TRBV4-2 with TRBJ1-2; D might be TRBD1 (5 bases). The CDR3 runs 15 residues. The germline V gene encodes CDR1 LGHNA and CDR2 YNFKEQ. V dropped 1 base and J dropped 2 bases, with 11 bases sitting between them. CDR3 sequence reads: CASSQVVGGNYGYTF. CDR3 coding DNA: TGTGCCAGCAGCCAAGTCGTGGGGGGAAACTATGGCTACACCTTC.

This clonotype was seen only a few times. The J gene is TRBJ2-1, the V gene TRBV5-1; no clear D. The V gene's germline CDR1 is SGHRS and CDR2 YFSETQ. This CDR3 has 13 residues. Trimming cost V 0 bases and J 9 bases, with 10 bases left between them. The CDR3 sequence is CASSLAPAGEQFF. CDR3 nucleotide sequence: TGCGCCAGCAGCTTGGCTCCAGCCGGTGAGCAGTTCTTC.

This chain uses TRBV5-1 with TRBJ2-3, with D possibly called TRBD1 or TRBD2 (6 bases each). There are 15 residues in the CDR3. Germline V gene lookup returns CDR1 SGHRS and CDR2 YFSETQ. V was pared by 1 base and J by 3 bases, with 12 bases between. CDR3 coding DNA: TGCGCCAGCAGCTTGTTTCGGGGGCAGACAGATACGCAGTATTTT. This translates into CASSLFRGQTDTQYF.

The chain joins TRBV27 to TRBJ2-3; a weak D match, TRBD1 (6 bases). Germline assignment: CDR1 MNHEY and CDR2 SMNVEV (reference sequence). This CDR3 is 13 amino acids long. V lost 5 bases and J lost 6, with 12 bases in between. CDR3 region: CASSPPQGDTQYF. CDR3 coding DNA: TGTGCCAGCAGTCCCCCTCAGGGGGATACGCAGTATTTT.

The V and J genes are TRBV6-5 and TRBJ1-2, with TRBD1 as a possible D gene (5 bases). This CDR3 is 12 amino acids long. The germline CDR1 and CDR2 sequences are MNHEY and SVGAGI. V lost 6 bases, J lost 9 bases, and 14 bases lay in between. In nucleotides, the CDR3 is TGTGCCAGCAGCTGGGACGGGGATAGCTACACCTTC. Amino acid sequence: CASSWDGDSYTF.

This rearrangement joins TRBV29-1 to TRBJ2-5, with D uncertain. CDR3 size: 13 residues. CDR1 is SQVTM and CDR2 is ANQGSEA in the germline V gene. V lost 1 base to trimming and J lost 1 base, with 7 bases between them. The CDR3 region is CSVEGPAQETQYF. CDR3 DNA sequence: TGCAGCGTTGAAGGGCCAGCCCAAGAGACCCAGTACTTC.

This clonotype appeared a few times. The chain uses TRBV5-6 and TRBJ2-7, with TRBD2 matching over 7 bases. Germline trimming cut 0 bases from V and 3 bases from J; bases unmatched to any gene: 6. The germline V gene has CDR1 SGHDT and CDR2 YYEEEE. The CDR3 runs to 15 residues. As DNA, the CDR3 is TGTGCCAGCAGCTTGGGGGAAGCGGGAAACTACGAGCAGTACTTC. It yields the protein CASSLGEAGNYEQYF.

This clonotype was counted many times. The DNA of the CDR3 is TGCAGTGCTACGACAGGGGATCGGGGTTGGAGTGAAAAACTGTTTTTT. Protein: CSATTGDRGWSEKLFF. This chain joins TRBV20-1 and TRBJ1-4, with 8 bases fitting TRBD1. The length of the CDR3 is 16 residues. V lost 4 bases and J lost 7; bases outside the gene matches: 14. Germline lookup yields CDR1 DFQATT and CDR2 SNEGSKA (reference sequence).

The J gene is TRBJ2-7, the V gene TRBV7-9, with a weak D call TRBD2 (5 bases). Per the germline V gene, CDR1 is SEHNR and CDR2 is FQNEAQ (reference sequence). The V gene lost 1 base and the J gene lost 2 bases, with 15 bases spanning the gap. This CDR3 spans 16 amino acids. CDR3 protein: CASSLVIGVTAYEQYF. CDR3 nucleotides: TGTGCCAGCAGCTTAGTCATCGGGGTCACTGCCTACGAGCAGTACTTC. The full variable domain, rest sourced from reference TRBV7-9 and TRBJ2-7, is DTGVSQNPRHKITKRGQNVTFRCDPISEHNRLYWYRQTLGQGPEFLTYFQNEAQLEKSRLLSDRFSAERPKGSFSTLEIQRTEQGDSAMYLCASSLVIGVTAYEQYFGPGTRLTVT.

This clonotype was seen many times. The chain carries TRBV6-1 and TRBJ2-7; weak D call: TRBD2 (5 bases). There are 13 residues in the CDR3. In germline, CDR1 is MNHNS, CDR2 SASEGT. Between the trimmed V and J ends, which lost 2 bases and 2 bases, there was a span of 7 bases. This CDR3 is CASSEWGAYEQYF. DNA for the CDR3: TGTGCCAGCAGTGAATGGGGAGCCTACGAGCAGTACTTC.

V is TRBV19 and J is TRBJ1-4; D remains ambiguous. CDR1 LNHDA and CDR2 SQIVND come from the germline V gene (reference sequence). The CDR3 is 15 amino acids. Trimming left V 3 bases short and J 2 bases short, with 10 bases between. CDR3: CASSILKTTNEKLFF. CDR3 in DNA: TGTGCCAGTAGTATTCTGAAGACTACTAATGAAAAACTGTTTTTT.

This chain links TRBV24-1 with TRBJ1-2; TRBD1 might be the D (6 bases). The length of the CDR3 is 12 residues. V lost 2 bases and J 8 bases, leaving 8 bases between the germline ends. The germline gives CDR1 KGHDR, CDR2 SFDVKD. The CDR3 protein is CATSDSQGGYTF. In nucleotides, the CDR3 is TGTGCCACCAGTGATTCACAGGGCGGCTACACCTTC.